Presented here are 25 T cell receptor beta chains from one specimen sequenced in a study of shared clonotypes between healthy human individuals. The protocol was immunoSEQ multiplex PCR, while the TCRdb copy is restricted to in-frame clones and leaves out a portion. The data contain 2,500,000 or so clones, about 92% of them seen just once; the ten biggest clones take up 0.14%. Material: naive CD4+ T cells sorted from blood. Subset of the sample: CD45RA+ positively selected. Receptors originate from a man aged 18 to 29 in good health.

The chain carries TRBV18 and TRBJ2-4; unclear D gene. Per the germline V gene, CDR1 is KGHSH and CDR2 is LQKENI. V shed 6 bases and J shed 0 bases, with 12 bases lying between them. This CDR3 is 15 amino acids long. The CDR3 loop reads CASSPPAEAKNIQYF. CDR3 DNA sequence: TGTGCCAGCTCTCCTCCAGCTGAAGCCAAAAACATTCAGTACTTC.

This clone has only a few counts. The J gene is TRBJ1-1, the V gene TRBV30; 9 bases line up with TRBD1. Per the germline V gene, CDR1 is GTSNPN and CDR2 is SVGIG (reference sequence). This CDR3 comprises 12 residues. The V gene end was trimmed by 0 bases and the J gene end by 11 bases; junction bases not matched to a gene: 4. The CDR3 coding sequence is TGTGCCTGGAGTGTAGGGACAGGGCGTGCTTTCTTT. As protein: CAWSVGTGRAFF.

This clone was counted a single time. DNA for the CDR3: TGTGCCAGCAGTGGTATCGGGGTAGAGACCCAGTACTTC. This gives the protein CASSGIGVETQYF. The V gene is TRBV6-1, the J gene TRBJ2-5; tentative D call: TRBD2 (5 bases). Between the trimmed V and J ends, which lost 4 bases and 4 bases, there was a span of 10 bases. CDR1 is MNHNS, CDR2 SASEGT, per germline. The CDR3 consists of 13 residues.

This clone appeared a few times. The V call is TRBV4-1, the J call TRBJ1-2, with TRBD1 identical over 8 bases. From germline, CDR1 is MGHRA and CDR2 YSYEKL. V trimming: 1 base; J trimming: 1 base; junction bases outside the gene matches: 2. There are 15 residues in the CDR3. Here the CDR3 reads CASSQGDRINYGYTF. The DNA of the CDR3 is TGCGCCAGCAGCCAAGGGGACAGGATTAACTATGGCTACACCTTC.

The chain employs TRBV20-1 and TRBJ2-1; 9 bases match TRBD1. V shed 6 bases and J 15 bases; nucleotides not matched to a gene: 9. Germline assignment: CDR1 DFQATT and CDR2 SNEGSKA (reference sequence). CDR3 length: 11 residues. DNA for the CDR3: TGCAGTGCGTACCACGGGACAGGGTCGTTCTTC. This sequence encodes CSAYHGTGSFF.

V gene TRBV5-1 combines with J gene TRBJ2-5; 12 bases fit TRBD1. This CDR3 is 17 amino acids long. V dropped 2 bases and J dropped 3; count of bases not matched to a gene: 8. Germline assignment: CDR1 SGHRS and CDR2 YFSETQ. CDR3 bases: TGCGCCAGCAGCTTAGGGACAGGGGGCTCCCGCGAAGAGACCCAGTACTTC. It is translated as CASSLGTGGSREETQYF.

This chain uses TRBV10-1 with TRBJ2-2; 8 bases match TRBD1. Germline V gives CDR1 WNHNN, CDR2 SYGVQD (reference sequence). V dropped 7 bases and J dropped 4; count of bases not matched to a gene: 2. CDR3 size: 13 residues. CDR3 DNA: TGCGCCAGCATGGACAGGGTCACCGGGGAGCTGTTTTTT. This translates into CASMDRVTGELFF.

CDR3 amino acids: CASRARQGLAEAFF. CDR3 coding DNA: TGTGCCAGCAGGGCAAGACAGGGACTCGCTGAAGCTTTCTTT. The rearrangement uses TRBV2 and TRBJ1-1; TRBD1 agrees at 7 bases. CDR1 SNHLY and CDR2 FYNNEI come from the germline V gene. The junction had 10 bases not matched to a gene; V was cut back by 6 bases and J by 6 bases. This CDR3 comprises 14 residues.

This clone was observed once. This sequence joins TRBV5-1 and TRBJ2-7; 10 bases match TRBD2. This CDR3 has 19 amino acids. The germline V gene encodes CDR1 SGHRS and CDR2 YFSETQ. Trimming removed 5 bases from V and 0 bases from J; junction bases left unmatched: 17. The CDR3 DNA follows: TGCGCCAGCAGTACAGTCGGGGTAGCGGGAGGTCGGAGCTCCTACGAGCAGTACTTC. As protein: CASSTVGVAGGRSSYEQYF.

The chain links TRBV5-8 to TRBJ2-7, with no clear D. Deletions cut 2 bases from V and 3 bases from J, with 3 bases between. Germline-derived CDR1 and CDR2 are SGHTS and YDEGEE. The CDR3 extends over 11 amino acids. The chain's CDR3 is CASSFLYEQYF. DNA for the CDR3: TGTGCCAGCAGCTTCCTCTACGAGCAGTACTTC.

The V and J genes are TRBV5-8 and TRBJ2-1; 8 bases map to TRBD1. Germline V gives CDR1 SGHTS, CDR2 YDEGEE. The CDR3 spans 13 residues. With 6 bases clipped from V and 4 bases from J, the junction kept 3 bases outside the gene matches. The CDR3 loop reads CASTGQGYNEQFF. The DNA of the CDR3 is TGTGCCAGCACAGGACAGGGTTACAATGAGCAGTTCTTC.

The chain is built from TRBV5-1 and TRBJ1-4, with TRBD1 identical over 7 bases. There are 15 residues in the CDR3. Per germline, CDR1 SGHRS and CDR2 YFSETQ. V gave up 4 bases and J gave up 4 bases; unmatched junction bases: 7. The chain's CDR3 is CASSTGGDSNEKLFF. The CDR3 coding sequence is TGCGCCAGCAGCACTGGTGGGGACAGTAATGAAAAACTGTTTTTT.

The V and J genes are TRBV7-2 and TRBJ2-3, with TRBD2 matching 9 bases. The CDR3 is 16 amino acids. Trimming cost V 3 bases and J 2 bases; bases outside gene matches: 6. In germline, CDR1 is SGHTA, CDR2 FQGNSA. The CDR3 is CASSLSIAGATDTQYF. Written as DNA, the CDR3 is TGTGCCAGCAGCTTGTCGATAGCGGGAGCCACAGATACGCAGTATTTT.

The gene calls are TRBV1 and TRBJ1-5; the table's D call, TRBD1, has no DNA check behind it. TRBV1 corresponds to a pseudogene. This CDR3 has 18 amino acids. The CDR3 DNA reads TGCACCACAAAGGACAGGACCCGCACACTCTATAGCAATCAGCCCCAGCATTTT. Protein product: CTTKDRTRTLYSNQPQHF.

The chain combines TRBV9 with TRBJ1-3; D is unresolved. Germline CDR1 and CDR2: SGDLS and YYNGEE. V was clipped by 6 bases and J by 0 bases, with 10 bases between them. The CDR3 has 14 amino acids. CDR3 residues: CASNPSSSGNTIYF. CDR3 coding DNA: TGTGCCAGCAACCCGTCCAGCTCTGGAAACACCATATATTTT. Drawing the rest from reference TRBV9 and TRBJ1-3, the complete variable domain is DSGVTQTPKHLITATGQRVTLRCSPRSGDLSVYWYQQSLDQGLQFLIQYYNGEERAKGNILERFSAQQFPDLHSELNLSSLELGDSALYFCASNPSSSGNTIYFGEGSWLTVV.

CDR3 protein: CASSPPPRNSPLHF. The CDR3 bases are TGTGCCAGCAGCCCCCCTCCCCGGAATTCACCCCTCCACTTT. The chain is built from TRBV6-6 and TRBJ1-6; D call uncertain. Per the germline V gene, CDR1 is MNHNY and CDR2 is SVGAGI (reference sequence). V lost 6 bases and J 7 bases, leaving 13 bases between the germline ends. There are 14 residues in the CDR3.

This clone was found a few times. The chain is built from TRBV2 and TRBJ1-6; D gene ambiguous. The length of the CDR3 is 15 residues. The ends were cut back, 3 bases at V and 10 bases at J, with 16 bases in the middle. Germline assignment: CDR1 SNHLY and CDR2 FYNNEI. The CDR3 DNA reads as TGTGCCAGCAGTGAGGTTGTCTCTTTGGGGTCACCCCTCCACTTT. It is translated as CASSEVVSLGSPLHF.

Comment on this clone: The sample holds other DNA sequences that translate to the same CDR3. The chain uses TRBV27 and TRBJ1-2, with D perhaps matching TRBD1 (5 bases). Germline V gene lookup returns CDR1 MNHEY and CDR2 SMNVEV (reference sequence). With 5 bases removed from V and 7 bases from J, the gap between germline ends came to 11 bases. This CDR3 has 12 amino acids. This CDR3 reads CASSPAGGGYTF. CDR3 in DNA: TGTGCCAGCAGTCCTGCTGGGGGTGGCTACACCTTC.

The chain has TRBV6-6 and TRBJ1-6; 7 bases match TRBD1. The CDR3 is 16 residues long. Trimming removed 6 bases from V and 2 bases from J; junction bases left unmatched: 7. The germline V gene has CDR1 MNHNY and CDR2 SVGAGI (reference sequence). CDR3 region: CASSRQGLTYNSPLHF. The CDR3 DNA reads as TGTGCCAGCAGCCGACAGGGCCTAACCTATAATTCACCCCTCCACTTT.

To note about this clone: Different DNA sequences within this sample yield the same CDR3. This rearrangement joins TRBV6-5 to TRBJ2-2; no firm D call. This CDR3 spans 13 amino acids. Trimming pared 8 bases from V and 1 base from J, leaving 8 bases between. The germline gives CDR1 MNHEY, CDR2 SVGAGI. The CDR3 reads CASRPQNTGELFF. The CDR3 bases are TGTGCCAGCCGGCCACAGAACACCGGGGAGCTGTTTTTT.

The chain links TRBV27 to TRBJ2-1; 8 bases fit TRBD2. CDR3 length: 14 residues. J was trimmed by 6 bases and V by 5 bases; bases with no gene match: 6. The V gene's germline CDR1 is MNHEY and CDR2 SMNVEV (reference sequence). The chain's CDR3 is CASSQGLAGNEQFF. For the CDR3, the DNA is TGTGCCAGCAGTCAAGGACTAGCTGGCAATGAGCAGTTCTTC.

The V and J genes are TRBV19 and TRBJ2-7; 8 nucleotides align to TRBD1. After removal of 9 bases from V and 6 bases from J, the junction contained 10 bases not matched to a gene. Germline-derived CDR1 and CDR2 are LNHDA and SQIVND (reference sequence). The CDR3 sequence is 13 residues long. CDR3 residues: CARPDRGDCEQYF. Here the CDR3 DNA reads TGTGCCAGACCCGACAGGGGAGATTGCGAGCAGTACTTC.

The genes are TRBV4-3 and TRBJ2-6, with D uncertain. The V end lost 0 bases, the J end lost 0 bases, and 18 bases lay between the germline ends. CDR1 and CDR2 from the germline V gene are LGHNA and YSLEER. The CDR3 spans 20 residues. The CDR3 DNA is TGCGCCAGCAGCCAAGATCTTTTGGGCGGAAGCATCTCTGGGGCCAACGTCCTGACTTTC. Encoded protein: CASSQDLLGGSISGANVLTF.

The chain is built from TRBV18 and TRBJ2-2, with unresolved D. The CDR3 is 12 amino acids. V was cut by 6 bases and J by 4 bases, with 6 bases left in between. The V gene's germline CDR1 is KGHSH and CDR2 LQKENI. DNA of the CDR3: TGTGCCAGCTCCTCGGGCACCGGGGAGCTGTTTTTT. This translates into CASSSGTGELFF.

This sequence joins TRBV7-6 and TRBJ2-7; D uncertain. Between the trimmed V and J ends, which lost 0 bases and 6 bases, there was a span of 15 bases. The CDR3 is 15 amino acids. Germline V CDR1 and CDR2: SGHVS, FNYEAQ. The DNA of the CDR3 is TGTGCCAGCAGCTTAGCAGCTTGGGCCAGCTCCGAGCAGTACTTC. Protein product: CASSLAAWASSEQYF.